Listed below are T cell receptor beta chains from one sample, sequenced in a study of tumor-infiltrating lymphocytes in primary liver carcinoma. TCRdb fed the multiplex PCR reads into MiXCR, producing one record per CDR3 protein. Of about 190,000 distinct CDR3 sequences in the sample, about 85% were seen once. The sample was tumor tissue from primary liver carcinoma. All receptors derive from a middle-aged man with primary liver carcinoma and hepatitis B virus infection. Each CDR3 is given with its conserved first and last residue. A D gene is named only where the DNA matches it firmly. Size values are once, few and many counts, or a class for expanded clones, and some rows have none.

-	TRBD1	TRBJ2-7	TRBV5-4	CPSSLTGQDPYEQYF	TGTCCCAGCAGCTTGACGGGACAGGATCCCTACGAGCAGTACTTC
-	-	TRBJ1-1	TRBV12-3/TRBV12-4	CAGSFSDANSEAFF	TGTGCCGGCAGCTTTTCCGATGCGAACTCTGAAGCTTTCTTT
-	TRBD2	TRBJ2-1	TRBV4-2	CASSQGCGSGNERFF	TGTGCCAGCAGCCAAGGATGCGGGAGTGGCAATGAGCGGTTCTTC
-	TRBD1	TRBJ1-4	TRBV29-1	CNIDPGTGYEKLFF	TGCAACATTGATCCGGGGACAGGATACGAAAAACTGTTTTTT
-	TRBD1	TRBJ2-7	TRBV11-2	CASSLTPDRAKYEQYF	TGTGCCAGCAGCTTAACCCCAGACAGGGCTAAATACGAGCAGTACTTT
-	-	TRBJ1-5	TRBV7-8	CASSLVDGAINEPQHF	TGTGCCAGCAGCTTAGTAGATGGAGCGATTAATGAGCCCCAGCATTTT
-	-	TRBJ2-7	TRBV11-2	CASSLSKQVQQYF	TGTGCCAGCAGCTTAAGTAAGCAGGTCCAACAGTACTTC
-	-	TRBJ1-1	TRBV4-3	CASSQGKNTEAFF	TGCGCCAGCAGTCAGGGGAAGAACACTGAAGCTTTCTTT
-	-	TRBJ2-2	TRBV7-9	CASRLALVTGELFF	TGTGCCAGCAGGCTAGCGCTAGTCACCGGGGAGCTGTTTTTT
once	-	TRBJ2-1	TRBV5-1	CAISLLRAEQFF	TGCGCCATCAGCTTGCTCAGGGCCGAGCAGTTCTTC
-	TRBD2	TRBJ2-1	TRBV4-1	CASSQLGTSDYNEELF	TGCGCCAGCAGCCAACTCGGGACTAGCGACTACAATGAGGAGTTATTC
-	TRBD2	TRBJ2-5	TRBV11-2	CTCSLGTSGQETQYF	TGTACCTGCAGCTTAGGGACTAGCGGACAAGAGACCCAGTACTTC
-	-	TRBJ1-3	TRBV12-3/TRBV12-4	CASGLDQRISRYTIYF	TGTGCCAGCGGTCTTGACCAGCGCATCTCTCGATACACCATATATTTT
once	TRBD2	TRBJ2-1	TRBV4-2	CASIQEASGSYNEQFF	TGTGCCAGCATCCAAGAGGCTAGCGGATCCTACAATGAGCAGTTCTTC
-	TRBD1	TRBJ2-3	TRBV12-3/TRBV12-4	CASSLYGQGSTDTQYF	TGTGCCAGCAGTTTATACGGACAGGGAAGCACAGATACGCAGTACTTT
-	TRBD2	TRBJ2-3	TRBV11-3	CASSFDGRRTDTQYF	TGTGCCAGCAGCTTTGACGGGAGGCGGACGGATACGCAGTATTTT
-	TRBD2	TRBJ2-7	TRBV29-1	CSVETTGRSGEQYF	TGCAGCGTCGAGACTACCGGGAGGTCTGGGGAGCAGTACTTC